Sequencing of this T cell receptor beta chain was carried out in a study of identical twins. This CDR3 has 15 residues. V lost 1 base to trimming and J lost 5 bases, with 15 bases between them. Germline lookup yields CDR1 SGHRS and CDR2 YFSETQ. Study conclusions and caveats: Models predicted less out-of-frame TCR alpha sharing in monozygotic twins than was found. Fewer insertions characterized abundant cord blood beta clonotypes, whereas memory repertoires showed none. Findings depended on cross-sectional statistics rather than tracking the same donors.

After template switching added a universal primer site, the resulting cDNA carried unique molecular identifiers. TCRdb ran MiXCR on the 5' RACE reads and lists one entry per CDR3 protein. The data show roughly 150,000 distinct CDR3 sequences, roughly 3.5% seen once. This clonotype showed up many times. The antigen remains unidentified. The sequence came from a man aged 18-30 years in good health. Sequencing used memory T cells sorted from blood. This chain links TRBV5-1 with TRBJ2-5; a possible D gene is TRBD1 (6 bases). The CDR3 DNA reads TGCGCCAGCAGCTTGCTGTCAGGGGCAGGGGAGACCCAGTACTTC. It translates to CASSLLSGAGETQYF. Supplemented by reference TRBV5-1 and TRBJ2-5, the full variable domain reads KAGVTQTPRYLIKTRGQQVTLSCSPISGHRSVSWYQQTPGQGLQFLFEYFSETQRNKGNFPGRFSGRQFSNSRSEMNVSTLELGDSALYLCASSLLSGAGETQYFGPGTRLLVL.